This T cell receptor (beta chain) appears in the sequencing data of a study of human thymus T cells. Findings and caveats of the study: Related research described thymic repertoires that were highly overlapping among unrelated individuals.

The protocol was immunoSEQ multiplex PCR, while the TCRdb copy is restricted to in-frame clones and leaves out a portion. The sample carries roughly 120,000 clones, over 85% recorded once. It was from resections taken during corrective heart surgery that the thymus tissue came. Germline values: CDR1 SGHDT, CDR2 YYEEEE. The CDR3 consists of 19 residues. V dropped 1 base and J dropped 5 bases, with 27 bases sitting between them. Worth noting for this clone: The antigen is unknown. This same CDR3 is encoded by further DNA sequences in the sample.

The sequenced sample was thymus tissue. This receptor was obtained from a boy in the first two years of life with a congenital heart defect but otherwise immunologically healthy. The chain has TRBV5-6 and TRBJ1-2; D is perhaps TRBD1 (6 bases). In DNA form, the CDR3 reads TGTGCCAGCAGCTTGTTTCATTGGGGGCAGGGGCCCCGGGGATATGGCTACACCTTC. This encodes CASSLFHWGQGPRGYGYTF.